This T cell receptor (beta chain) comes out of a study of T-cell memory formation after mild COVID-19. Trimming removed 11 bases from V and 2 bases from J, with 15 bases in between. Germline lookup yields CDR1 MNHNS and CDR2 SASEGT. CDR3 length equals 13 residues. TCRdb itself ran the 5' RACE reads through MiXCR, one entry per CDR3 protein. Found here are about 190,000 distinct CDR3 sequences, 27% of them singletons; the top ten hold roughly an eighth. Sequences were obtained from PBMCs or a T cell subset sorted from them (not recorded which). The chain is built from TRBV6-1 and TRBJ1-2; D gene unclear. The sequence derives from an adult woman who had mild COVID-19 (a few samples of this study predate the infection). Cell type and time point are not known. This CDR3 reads CAGSRELNYGYTF. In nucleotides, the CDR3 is TGTGCCGGCTCTAGGGAATTGAACTATGGCTACACCTTC.